This entry lists 23 T cell receptor beta chains sequenced from one sample in a study of T cells after yellow fever vaccination. MiXCR was run by TCRdb on the 5' RACE reads, yielding one entry per CDR3 protein. The table includes 250,000 or so distinct CDR3 sequences, 3.6% detected once. The sequencing used PBMCs, collected 15 days after the yellow fever booster vaccination. Receptors originate from a man younger than 35 who received the YFV17D yellow fever vaccine.

This clonotype was counted many times. The chain combines TRBV7-2 with TRBJ1-4; unclear D gene. This CDR3 is 13 amino acids long. The germline gives CDR1 SGHTA, CDR2 FQGNSA. V was clipped by 5 bases and J by 3 bases, with 7 bases between them. CDR3 DNA sequence: TGTGCCAGCAGCCGTGAGGCTAATGAAAAACTGTTTTTT. This sequence encodes CASSREANEKLFF.

This clonotype has a count of ten or more. The chain uses TRBV7-2 and TRBJ1-2; D may be TRBD1 (5 bases). This CDR3 has 15 amino acids. The germline V gene encodes CDR1 SGHTA and CDR2 FQGNSA. Trimming stripped 1 base from V and 3 bases from J, with 12 bases between. CDR3 coding DNA: TGTGCCAGCAGCTTAGAAACTGGGGGGGACTATGGCTACACCTTC. It specifies CASSLETGGDYGYTF.

This clonotype was seen many times. This chain uses TRBV29-1 with TRBJ2-5; the D gene is possibly TRBD1 (5 bases). This CDR3 comprises 13 residues. Germline-derived CDR1 and CDR2 are SQVTM and ANQGSEA. Trimming pared 8 bases from V and 2 bases from J, leaving 15 bases between. The CDR3 reads CSFRVGLQETQYF. DNA of the CDR3: TGCAGCTTTCGGGTGGGGCTACAAGAGACCCAGTACTTC. Full variable domain (missing parts from reference TRBV29-1 and TRBJ2-5): SAVISQKPSRDICQRGTSLTIQCQVDSQVTMMFWYRQQPGQSLTLIATANQGSEATYESGFVIDKFPISRPNLTFSTLTVSNMSPEDSSIYLCSFRVGLQETQYFGPGTRLLVL.

This clonotype was counted at least ten times. The J gene is TRBJ2-3, the V gene TRBV20-1; 8 bases line up with TRBD1. Germline loops: CDR1 DFQATT, CDR2 SNEGSKA (reference sequence). CDR3 length: 15 amino acids. The V gene end was trimmed by 0 bases and the J gene end by 4 bases; junction bases not matched to a gene: 6. The CDR3 nucleotides are TGCAGTGCTAGAGATGACGGCAGGGGGCCAGATACGCAGTATTTT. Its translation: CSARDDGRGPDTQYF.

This clonotype was seen repeatedly, ten times or more. The V call is TRBV12-5, the J call TRBJ2-3; no reliable D call. This CDR3 region has 14 residues. CDR1 is LGHNT and CDR2 is FRNRAP in the germline V gene. V dropped 5 bases and J dropped 5 bases, with 14 bases sitting between them. CDR3 nucleotide sequence: TGTGCTAGTGGTATAGGATCGGCTGTAGATACGCAGTATTTT. Encoded protein: CASGIGSAVDTQYF.

This clonotype was found many times. The rearrangement joins TRBV5-1 to TRBJ1-1, with a tentative D call TRBD1 (6 bases). The V gene lost 4 bases and the J gene lost 8 bases, with 18 bases spanning the gap. The length of the CDR3 is 14 residues. CDR1 is SGHRS, CDR2 YFSETQ, per germline. The CDR3 nucleotides read TGCGCCAGCAGCCCTGGGGGGCCAAGTGGCGAAGCTTTCTTT. Translation gives CASSPGGPSGEAFF.

The V gene is TRBV23-1, the J gene TRBJ1-6; tentatively, D is TRBD1 (6 bases). TRBV23-1 is placed among ORFs of uncertain function. Trimming shortened V by 11 bases and J by 8 bases, and 22 bases separated the two germline ends. CDR3 length equals 15 residues. In DNA form, the CDR3 reads TGCGCCGGACTAAGGGGGGACTCGGGGGATTCACCCCTCCACTTT. Translating it yields CAGLRGDSGDSPLHF.

This clonotype showed up many times. The CDR3 protein is CSAIRTNTEAFF. As DNA, the CDR3 is TGCAGTGCTATTCGGACGAACACTGAAGCTTTCTTT. This sequence joins TRBV20-1 and TRBJ1-1; no reliable D call. The V gene's germline CDR1 is DFQATT and CDR2 SNEGSKA (reference sequence). The CDR3 is made up of 12 amino acids. Trimming stripped 4 bases from V and 1 base from J, with 7 bases between.

The table lists this clonotype with many counts. The CDR3 is CACEPGLAGYEQYF. The DNA of the CDR3 is TGTGCCTGCGAACCGGGACTAGCGGGCTACGAGCAGTACTTC. V usage is TRBV2 and J usage is TRBJ2-7; TRBD2 matches 12 bases. V lost 11 bases, J lost 3 bases, and 8 bases stayed unmatched. Per germline, CDR1 SNHLY and CDR2 FYNNEI. The CDR3 is 14 residues long.

This clonotype was detected many times. The genes are TRBV5-1 and TRBJ1-2; D perhaps matches TRBD1 (5 bases). CDR3 length: 13 residues. Germline V gene sequence: CDR1 SGHRS, CDR2 YFSETQ. V dropped 6 bases and J dropped 1 base, with 10 bases sitting between them. DNA of the CDR3: TGCGCCAGCAACCAGGACAATAACTATGGCTACACCTTC. This sequence encodes CASNQDNNYGYTF. The variable domain in full, completed from reference TRBV5-1 and TRBJ1-2, reads KAGVTQTPRYLIKTRGQQVTLSCSPISGHRSVSWYQQTPGQGLQFLFEYFSETQRNKGNFPGRFSGRQFSNSRSEMNVSTLELGDSALYLCASNQDNNYGYTFGSGTRLTVV.

This clonotype occurred many times. V and J are TRBV12-3 or TRBV12-4 and TRBJ2-3; 10 bases map to TRBD2. The length of the CDR3 is 15 residues. V shed 4 bases and J 5 bases; nucleotides not matched to a gene: 6. DNA for the CDR3: TGTGCCAGCAGTTGGCGAGCGGGGGGGTTAGATACGCAGTATTTT. Translating it yields CASSWRAGGLDTQYF.

Of note for this clonotype: This clone may be a read error of a much larger clone one base away. This rearrangement joins TRBV4-2 to TRBJ2-3; D call uncertain. Germline CDR1 reads LGHNA; CDR2 reads YNFKEQ. The ends were cut back, 0 bases at V and 4 bases at J, with 14 bases in the middle. This CDR3 is built from 16 residues. This CDR3 reads CASSQDQGWHADTQYF. CDR3 DNA sequence: TGTGCCAGCAGCCAAGATCAAGGGTGGCACGCAGATACGCAGTATTTT.

This clonotype was detected many times. The rearrangement uses TRBV20-1 and TRBJ1-5; D unresolved. Germline CDR1 and CDR2: DFQATT and SNEGSKA (reference sequence). Trimming cost V 0 bases and J 9 bases, with 12 bases left between them. There are 13 residues in the CDR3. The CDR3 DNA follows: TGCAGTGCTAGAGATGAGGAGGGATGGCCCCAGCATTTT. It yields the protein CSARDEEGWPQHF.

There are many counts of this clonotype. The rearrangement links TRBV20-1 to TRBJ1-2; D unresolved. CDR1 and CDR2 from the germline V gene are DFQATT and SNEGSKA (reference sequence). There are 10 residues in the CDR3. Here the CDR3 reads CSLGNYGYTF. As DNA, the CDR3 is TGCAGCCTTGGAAACTATGGCTACACCTTC.

This clonotype was detected ten times or more. V is TRBV4-2 and J is TRBJ2-7, with 7 nucleotides matching TRBD1. V gave up 0 bases and J gave up 3 bases; unmatched junction bases: 2. The germline V gene encodes CDR1 LGHNA and CDR2 YNFKEQ. The CDR3 extends over 14 amino acids. CDR3 sequence (DNA): TGTGCCAGCAGCCAAGAAGGGACAGTCTACGAGCAGTACTTC. Amino acid sequence: CASSQEGTVYEQYF.

This chain joins TRBV7-8 and TRBJ2-5; 10 positions agree with TRBD2. The CDR3 spans 15 residues. The ends lost 5 bases at V and 5 bases at J; junction bases unmatched: 8. Germline lookup yields CDR1 SGHVS and CDR2 FQNEAQ. In nucleotides, the CDR3 is TGTGCCAGCAGCCACCTCCGGACTAGCGGCGAGACCCAGTACTTC. This encodes CASSHLRTSGETQYF.

This clonotype was seen at least ten times. This chain joins TRBV6-5 and TRBJ2-2, with unresolved D. The germline V gene has CDR1 MNHEY and CDR2 SVGAGI. The CDR3 sequence is 16 residues long. With 0 bases removed from V and 1 base from J, the gap between germline ends came to 9 bases. CDR3 sequence (DNA): TGTGCCAGCAGTTACTCCCTGATCTGGAACACCGGGGAGCTGTTTTTT. It yields the protein CASSYSLIWNTGELFF.

This clonotype was picked up many times. The chain links TRBV20-1 to TRBJ2-1; 7 nucleotides align to TRBD1. The CDR3 consists of 16 residues. The V gene end was trimmed by 6 bases and the J gene end by 2 bases; junction bases not matched to a gene: 13. In germline, CDR1 is DFQATT, CDR2 SNEGSKA (reference sequence). For the CDR3, the DNA is TGCAGTGCCAGAAACCCTACAGGGGCCACCTACAATGAGCAGTTCTTC. Amino acids: CSARNPTGATYNEQFF.

There are a few counts of this clonotype. This chain connects TRBV18 to TRBJ1-2; 7 nucleotides agree with TRBD1. The CDR3 extends over 14 amino acids. The junction had 7 bases not matched to a gene; V was cut back by 4 bases and J by 5 bases. Per the germline V gene, CDR1 is KGHSH and CDR2 is LQKENI. The CDR3 DNA reads as TGTGCCAGCTCACTTGGACAGGACGAATATGGCTACACCTTC. It is translated as CASSLGQDEYGYTF.

In its sample, this clonotype was seen many times. This sequence joins TRBV5-5 and TRBJ2-5; D is unresolved. This CDR3 comprises 12 residues. The V gene lost 4 bases and the J gene lost 4 bases, with 8 bases spanning the gap. Per germline, CDR1 SGHKS and CDR2 YYEKEE (reference sequence). This chain's CDR3 is CASSPPGETQYF. The DNA of the CDR3 is TGTGCCAGCAGCCCCCCTGGAGAGACCCAGTACTTC.

The V call is TRBV11-2, the J call TRBJ1-1; no reliable D call. Looked up from germline, CDR1 is SGHAT and CDR2 is FQNNGV. The CDR3 extends over 12 amino acids. V gave up 5 bases and J gave up 11 bases, with 15 bases separating them. Here the CDR3 reads CASSPFPGLAFF. The CDR3, as DNA: TGTGCCAGCAGCCCATTCCCCGGGCTGGCTTTCTTT.

This clonotype was observed a few times. V is TRBV5-7 and J is TRBJ1-5; D remains unclear. TRBV5-7 is noted as an ORF with a role that remains uncertain. The CDR3 has 15 amino acids. Trimming removed 1 base at V and 0 bases at J, with 8 bases between. In DNA form, the CDR3 reads TGTGCCAGCAGCTTGAAGGCCTATAGCAATCAGCCCCAGCATTTT. This encodes CASSLKAYSNQPQHF.

The table lists this clonotype with many counts. The gene calls are TRBV7-9 and TRBJ2-1; no clear D gene. Germline CDR1 reads SEHNR; CDR2 reads FQNEAQ (reference sequence). The CDR3 loop spans 14 amino acids. Trimming cost V 1 base and J 8 bases, with 12 bases left between them. The chain's CDR3 is CASSLEPYQYEQFF. In nucleotides, the CDR3 is TGTGCCAGCAGCTTAGAACCCTATCAGTATGAGCAGTTCTTC.